This T cell receptor (beta chain) was captured in a study of CD8 T cells in ankylosing spondylitis (dated by TCRdb to 2015 to 2018). A note on the overall study: The study profiled T cell receptor beta repertoires in healthy donors and ankylosing spondylitis patients to find disease-linked TCR variants. The whole study cohort included over a hundred healthy donors and under 30 ankylosing spondylitis patients. Peripheral blood was sampled, and synovial fluid was also collected from ankylosing spondylitis patients.

This clonotype was seen ten or more times. Its antigen is not yet known. The record has no base qualities; no much larger clone is one base away. Study-wide findings and limitations: Some of the motif variants had been reported before in the synovial fluid and blood of reactive arthritis patients, a finding that suggests common disease-initiation mechanisms. The disease-linked clones showed a CD8+ phenotype and occurred at relatively low frequencies in peripheral blood. A TCR beta motif of seven or eight highly homologous amino acid variants appeared characteristic of blood from ankylosing spondylitis patients. Significant enrichment of the disease-linked clones was reported in matched synovial fluid samples from ankylosing spondylitis patients.

TCRdb lists the instrument as Illumina HiSeq 2500. TCR beta libraries were prepared by quantitative 5'-RACE with molecular barcodes. The study's processing was this. Disease-linked TCR variants were identified with a new computational method built on a probabilistic model of VDJ rearrangement. TCRdb cleaned the public reads at Q25 with fastp, built clones with MiXCR and kept in-frame beta chains. Each entry is one CDR3 protein sequence, shown with its most common DNA and genes. The V and J calls reflect TCRdb's pipeline rather than the authors' work. The sample table holds approximately 220,000 distinct CDR3 sequences, of which 20% to 30% were seen once. The top ten clones comprise approximately 6.6% of the sample. Via the germline V gene, CDR1 is SQVTM and CDR2 ANQGSEA. The junction carries 21 bases between V and J, which are trimmed by 6 bases and 3 bases respectively. CDR3 length: 16 amino acids, cysteine to phenylalanine. Only the CDR3 part of the read is kept: 48 bases, read in frame from the first base.

The chain uses TRBV29-1 and TRBJ2-1; the D gene remains uncertain. Sequencing used blood, either unsorted or a sorted T cell fraction (not recorded which). The sequence came from a male donor with ankylosing spondylitis or in good health (not recorded which). The DNA reads as follows: TGCAGCGTCAAAACCATGACGACGATCAACTACAATGAGCAGTTCTTC. Its protein product is CSVKTMTTINYNEQFF.